Following are 11 T cell receptor beta chains from one sample sequenced in a study of CD8 T cells in ankylosing spondylitis. TCRdb re-called the 5' RACE reads through MiXCR, storing one row per CDR3 protein. Of about 340,000 distinct CDR3 sequences in the sample, approximately 14% are singletons; the top ten hold about 1.1%. Sequenced material: blood, either unsorted or a sorted T cell fraction (not recorded which). Every receptor here comes from a male donor with ankylosing spondylitis or in good health (not recorded which).

This rearrangement joins TRBV20-1 to TRBJ2-2; D uncertain. With 0 bases removed from V and 1 base from J, the gap between germline ends came to 9 bases. The CDR3 consists of 15 residues. Germline V CDR1 and CDR2: DFQATT, SNEGSKA (reference sequence). Here the CDR3 DNA reads TGCAGTGCTAGAGATCTAGTAGGGAACACCGGGGAGCTGTTTTTT. This sequence encodes CSARDLVGNTGELFF.

This clonotype was counted ten times or more. The rearrangement links TRBV12-3 or TRBV12-4 to TRBJ2-1, with 7 bases matching TRBD1. The CDR3 has 19 residues. V was pared by 3 bases and J by 7 bases, with 21 bases of the junction left unmatched. In DNA, the CDR3 is TGTGCCAGCAGTTTCACGGCAAGGGGGCCTAGGCTTGTGGAGAATGAGCAGTTCTTC. Its protein product is CASSFTARGPRLVENEQFF.

This chain links TRBV12-3 or TRBV12-4 with TRBJ2-2; unclear D gene. The CDR3 covers 12 residues. The V end was cut by 5 bases, the J end by 6 bases, with 7 bases between. In DNA, the CDR3 is TGTGCCAGCAGTCTTTCGTCCGGGGAGCTGTTTTTT. Amino acid sequence: CASSLSSGELFF.

This clonotype was seen more than once but under ten times. The chain recombines TRBV12-3 or TRBV12-4 with TRBJ1-3; D is unclear. The V end lost 3 bases, the J end lost 3 bases, and 9 bases lay between the germline ends. CDR3 length: 14 amino acids. The CDR3, as DNA: TGTGCCAGCAGTTTTTACAGTAATGGAAACACCATATATTTT. This translates into CASSFYSNGNTIYF.

This clonotype was found a few times. This chain links TRBV6-1 with TRBJ2-5; 11 positions agree with TRBD2. CDR1 and CDR2 (germline): MNHNS, SASEGT. The V segment lost 8 bases and the J segment 3 bases; nucleotides outside the gene matches: 11. This CDR3 region has 16 residues. This chain's CDR3 is CASRGLAGGNKETQYF. CDR3 in DNA: TGTGCCAGCCGAGGGCTAGCGGGGGGCAACAAAGAGACCCAGTACTTC.

This clonotype came up a few times. This chain connects TRBV12-3 or TRBV12-4 to TRBJ1-2; 10 nucleotides line up with TRBD1. This CDR3 contains 17 residues. The V segment lost 3 bases and the J segment 5 bases; nucleotides outside the gene matches: 12. The chain's CDR3 is CASSLVAPDRGLYGYTF. CDR3 nucleotides: TGTGCCAGCAGTTTGGTTGCCCCGGACAGGGGGTTGTATGGCTACACCTTC.

This clonotype was observed a handful of times. In DNA form, the CDR3 reads TGCAGTGCAAAAGGGGCAGCAGATACGCAGTATTTT. This gives the protein CSAKGAADTQYF. The gene calls are TRBV20-1 and TRBJ2-3, with D perhaps matching TRBD1 (5 bases). This CDR3 region has 12 residues. Looked up from germline, CDR1 is DFQATT and CDR2 is SNEGSKA (reference sequence). V lost 6 bases, J lost 4 bases, and 11 bases lay in between.

The chain is built from TRBV5-6 and TRBJ1-4; D unclear. Trimming removed 3 bases at V and 3 bases at J, with 12 bases between. Germline loops: CDR1 SGHDT, CDR2 YYEEEE. The CDR3 length is 15 residues. Written as DNA, the CDR3 is TGTGCCAGCAGCTATGGGATCGGGGCTAATGAAAAACTGTTTTTT. Translated: CASSYGIGANEKLFF.

This clonotype was counted ten times or more. This chain connects TRBV12-3 or TRBV12-4 to TRBJ1-1, with a possible D match to TRBD1 (5 bases). V shed 5 bases and J shed 11 bases, with 18 bases lying between them. The length of the CDR3 is 13 residues. The CDR3 coding sequence is TGTGCCAGCAGTCCCTGGGGGACCGACTGGGCTTTCTTT. Translation gives CASSPWGTDWAFF.

This clonotype was observed a handful of times. This chain connects TRBV29-1 to TRBJ2-1, with 7 bases identical to TRBD2. V trimming: 5 bases; J trimming: 0 bases; junction bases outside the gene matches: 4. CDR1 SQVTM and CDR2 ANQGSEA come from the germline V gene. The CDR3 runs 14 residues. The CDR3 reads CSVRGRASYNEQFF. The CDR3 DNA sequence: TGCAGCGTTCGGGGGAGGGCCTCCTACAATGAGCAGTTCTTC.

This clonotype was counted between two and nine times. CDR3 sequence: CAISDEGPYEQYF. DNA of the CDR3: TGTGCCATCAGTGACGAGGGGCCCTACGAGCAGTACTTC. This rearrangement joins TRBV10-3 to TRBJ2-7; D tentatively reads TRBD1 or TRBD2 (5 bases each). The CDR3 loop spans 13 amino acids. Germline V gene data show CDR1 as ENHRY and CDR2 as SYGVKD. Trimming cost V 3 bases and J 2 bases, with 8 bases left between them.